The 2 T cell receptor beta chains in this list originate from one sample, sequenced in a study of cytomegalovirus exposure and HLA in healthy donors listed by TCRdb under 2017. Libraries were made using the immunoSEQ multiplex PCR assay. A mixture of 60 forward primers for TCR Vbeta segments and 13 reverse primers for TCR Jbeta segments was used in the multiplex PCR. TCRdb re-hosts the immuneACCESS table, in-frame sequences only. Its copies lack some clones; in the studies checked, an unresolved V gene accounts for under half of them, and the cause for the rest is not known. The sample table shows some 220,000 clones, and over 70% are seen once. The top ten hold around 2.9% of the sample. The specimen sequenced was PBMCs. These receptors were taken from a woman aged 55-69 years in good health and CMV-seropositive.

The CDR3 DNA follows: TGTGCCAGCTCTCCCGGGACAGGGGCAGAGACCCAGTACTTC. Protein product: CASSPGTGAETQYF. The chain uses TRBV18 and TRBJ2-5; TRBD1 matches at 10 bases. The CDR3 is made up of 14 amino acids. V gave up 6 bases and J gave up 4 bases; unmatched junction bases: 5. CDR1 and CDR2 (germline): KGHSH, LQKENI. Full variable domain (remainder filled in from reference TRBV18 and TRBJ2-5): NAGVMQNPRHLVRRRGQEARLRCSPMKGHSHVYWYRQLPEEGLKFMVYLQKENIIDESGMPKERFSAEFPKEGPSILRIQQVVRGDSAAYFCASSPGTGAETQYFGPGTRLLVL.

Concerning this clone itself: Other DNA variants within this sample encode the same CDR3. This chain links TRBV7-2 with TRBJ1-1; weak D call: TRBD1 (6 bases). The length of the CDR3 is 13 residues. Trimming removed 6 bases at V and 1 base at J, with 9 bases between. CDR1 and CDR2 (germline): SGHTA, FQGNSA. DNA for the CDR3: TGTGCCAGCAGTTCGGACAGGAACACTGAAGCTTTCTTT. As protein: CASSSDRNTEAFF. The full variable domain, in which reference TRBV7-2 and TRBJ1-1 provide the parts outside the CDR3, is GAGVSQSPSNKVTEKGKDVELRCDPISGHTALYWYRQSLGQGLEFLIYFQGNSAPDKSGLPSDRFSAERTGGSVSTLTIQRTQQEDSAVYLCASSSDRNTEAFFGQGTRLTVV.